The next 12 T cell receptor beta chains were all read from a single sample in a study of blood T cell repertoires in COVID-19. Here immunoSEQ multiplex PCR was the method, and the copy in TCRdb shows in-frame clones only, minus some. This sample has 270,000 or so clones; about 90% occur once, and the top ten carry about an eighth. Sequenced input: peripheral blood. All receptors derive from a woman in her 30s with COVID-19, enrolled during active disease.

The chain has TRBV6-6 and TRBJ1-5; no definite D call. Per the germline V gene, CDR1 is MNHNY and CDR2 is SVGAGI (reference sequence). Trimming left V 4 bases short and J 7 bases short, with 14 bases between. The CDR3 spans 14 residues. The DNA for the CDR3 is TGTGCCAGCAGTTCCACCACGGGTGACCAGCCCCAGCATTTT. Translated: CASSSTTGDQPQHF.

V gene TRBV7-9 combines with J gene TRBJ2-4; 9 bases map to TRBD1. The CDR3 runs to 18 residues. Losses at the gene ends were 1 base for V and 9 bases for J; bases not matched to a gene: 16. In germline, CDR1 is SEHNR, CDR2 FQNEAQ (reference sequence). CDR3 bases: TGTGCCAGCAGCTTAGTCCATTACCGGGACAGGGAGATGAGCATTCAGTACTTC. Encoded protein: CASSLVHYRDREMSIQYF.

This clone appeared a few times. CDR3 sequence reads: CASSFTSGTSGYEQFF. The CDR3 coding sequence is TGCGCCAGCAGCTTCACGTCGGGGACTAGTGGCTATGAGCAGTTCTTC. This sequence joins TRBV5-1 and TRBJ2-1; 8 bases map to TRBD2. Trimming took 2 bases from V and 8 from J; bases not matched to a gene: 12. The CDR3 extends over 16 amino acids. Germline V gene data show CDR1 as SGHRS and CDR2 as YFSETQ.

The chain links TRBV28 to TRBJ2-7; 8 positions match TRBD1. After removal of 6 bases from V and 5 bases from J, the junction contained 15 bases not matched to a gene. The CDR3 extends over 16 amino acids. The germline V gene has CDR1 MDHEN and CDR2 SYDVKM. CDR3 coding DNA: TGTGCCAGCAGCCCAGACAGGGGTACTTTTAGGGACGAGCAGTACTTC. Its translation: CASSPDRGTFRDEQYF.

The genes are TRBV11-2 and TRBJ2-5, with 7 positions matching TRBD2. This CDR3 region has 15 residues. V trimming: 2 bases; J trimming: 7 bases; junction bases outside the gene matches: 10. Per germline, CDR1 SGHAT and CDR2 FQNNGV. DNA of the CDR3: TGTGCCAGCAGCTTAAGTCGCCCCGGCGGGAGGACCCAGTACTTC. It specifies CASSLSRPGGRTQYF.

The CDR3 DNA follows: TGTGCCAGCAGCCCCATGACCCGGGTTGGCGGGGAGCTGTTTTTT. This codes for CASSPMTRVGGELFF. V and J are TRBV9 and TRBJ2-2; D uncertain. The V gene lost 4 bases and the J gene lost 7 bases, with 17 bases spanning the gap. CDR1 and CDR2 from the germline V gene are SGDLS and YYNGEE. This CDR3 has 15 amino acids.

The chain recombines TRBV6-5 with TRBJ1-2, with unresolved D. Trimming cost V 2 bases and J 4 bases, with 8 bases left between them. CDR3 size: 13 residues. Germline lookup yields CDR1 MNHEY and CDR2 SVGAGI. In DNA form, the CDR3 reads TGTGCCAGCAGTTACGCCCGCAGCTATGGCTACACCTTC. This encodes CASSYARSYGYTF.

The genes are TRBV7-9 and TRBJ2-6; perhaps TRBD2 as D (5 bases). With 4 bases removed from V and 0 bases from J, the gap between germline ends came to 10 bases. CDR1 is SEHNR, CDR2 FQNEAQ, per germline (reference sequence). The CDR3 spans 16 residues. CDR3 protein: CASSSTAGSGANVLTF. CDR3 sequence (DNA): TGTGCCAGCAGCTCTACTGCGGGCTCTGGGGCCAACGTCCTGACTTTC.

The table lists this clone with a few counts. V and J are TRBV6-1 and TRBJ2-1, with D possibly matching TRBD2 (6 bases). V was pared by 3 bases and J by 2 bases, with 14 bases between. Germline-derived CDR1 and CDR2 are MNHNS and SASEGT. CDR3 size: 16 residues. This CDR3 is CASSESLLAPYNEQFF. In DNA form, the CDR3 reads TGTGCCAGCAGTGAGAGCTTACTAGCCCCCTACAATGAGCAGTTCTTC.

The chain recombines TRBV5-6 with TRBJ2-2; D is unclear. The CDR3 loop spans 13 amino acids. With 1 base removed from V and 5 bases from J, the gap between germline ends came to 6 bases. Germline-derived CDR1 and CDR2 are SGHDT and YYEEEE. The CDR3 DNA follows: TGTGCCAGCAGCTTGCGGAGAACCGGGGAGCTGTTTTTT. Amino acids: CASSLRRTGELFF.

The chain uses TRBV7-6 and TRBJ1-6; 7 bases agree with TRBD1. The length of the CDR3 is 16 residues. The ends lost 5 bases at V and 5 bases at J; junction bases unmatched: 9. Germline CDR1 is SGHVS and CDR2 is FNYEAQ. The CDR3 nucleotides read TGTGCCAGCAGCGAGGAGGGGGACAGCAATAATTCACCCCTCCACTTT. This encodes CASSEEGDSNNSPLHF.

The CDR3: CASSLDWGLYSYEQYF. The CDR3 region has the DNA TGTGCCAGCAGCCTCGACTGGGGACTTTACTCCTACGAGCAGTACTTC. The J gene is TRBJ2-7, the V gene TRBV7-2, with a weak D call TRBD2 (6 bases). Trimming shortened V by 5 bases and J by 0 bases, and 17 bases separated the two germline ends. This CDR3 has 16 residues. CDR1 is SGHTA, CDR2 FQGNSA, per germline.